The 21 T cell receptor beta chains below were found in one sample sequenced in a study of vaccination and CD4 T cells after COVID-19. These receptors have no known antigen. Treatment indicated: roughly nine-day PBMC culture with coronavirus spike peptide pools or control peptides (ViraFEST assay). The Oncomine TCR Beta short-read assay sequenced DNA from cultured CD4+ T cells. TCRdb ran MiXCR on the PCR reads and lists one entry per CDR3 protein. The repertoire has approximately 13,000 distinct CDR3 sequences, 75% to 80% of them found once; the top ten carry about 28%. Sequencing input: CD4+ T cells from blood, cultured in vitro. Receptors originate from a human donor who had recovered from COVID-19.

The chain employs TRBV7-2 and TRBJ2-2, with D tentatively TRBD1 (5 bases). Germline CDR1 reads SGHTA; CDR2 reads FQGNSA. Trimming removed 5 bases from V and 1 base from J, with 11 bases in between. This CDR3 contains 15 residues. DNA for the CDR3: TGTGCCAGCAGCCCTCGACAGAAGAACACCGGGGAGCTGTTTTTT. The encoded protein is CASSPRQKNTGELFF.

This chain links TRBV24-1 with TRBJ2-5; TRBD2 matches 7 bases. The CDR3 contains 13 residues. V was clipped by 9 bases and J by 5 bases; unmatched bases: 8. Germline V gene sequence: CDR1 KGHDR, CDR2 SFDVKD. CDR3 in DNA: TGTGCCACCGGACTAAGCGGGGTGGAGACCCAGTACTTC. Protein product: CATGLSGVETQYF.

This clonotype turned up a few times. J is TRBJ2-2 and V is TRBV20-1, with 9 positions matching TRBD2. The J segment lost 5 bases and the V segment lost 0 bases, leaving 4 bases of the junction unmatched. The germline V gene encodes CDR1 DFQATT and CDR2 SNEGSKA (reference sequence). The CDR3 is 15 amino acids. The CDR3, as DNA: TGCAGTGCTAGAGATAGCGGGAGATATACCGGGGAGCTGTTTTTT. Amino acids: CSARDSGRYTGELFF.

The chain joins TRBV20-1 to TRBJ2-3; no reliable D call. Deletions cut 3 bases from V and 1 base from J, with 8 bases between. The CDR3 has 13 residues. Germline CDR1 and CDR2: DFQATT and SNEGSKA (reference sequence). DNA for the CDR3: TGCAGTGCTAGGACTCCGGGCACAGATACGCAGTATTTT. Protein sequence: CSARTPGTDTQYF.

The CDR3 nucleotides read TGTGCCAGCACCTTGGGCTACTTGGATCAGCCCCAGCATTTT. Amino acids: CASTLGYLDQPQHF. The chain employs TRBV6-1 and TRBJ1-5, with unresolved D. This CDR3 has 14 amino acids. The germline V and J ends were trimmed by 7 bases and 5 bases, with 15 bases remaining between them. Germline V gene sequence: CDR1 MNHNS, CDR2 SASEGT.

The chain recombines TRBV24-1 with TRBJ2-1, with 10 bases that match TRBD2. Germline V CDR1 and CDR2: KGHDR, SFDVKD. J lost 6 bases, V lost 0 bases, and 4 bases had no gene match. There are 16 residues in the CDR3. CDR3 sequence reads: CATSDLWTSGSNEQFF. CDR3 DNA sequence: TGTGCCACCAGTGATTTGTGGACTAGCGGTTCCAATGAGCAGTTCTTC.

The V call is TRBV11-2, the J call TRBJ2-3; TRBD2 matches 9 bases. The CDR3 has 15 amino acids. The V gene's germline CDR1 is SGHAT and CDR2 FQNNGV. Trimming took 3 bases from V and 5 from J; bases not matched to a gene: 6. The DNA of the CDR3 is TGTGCCAGCAGCTTTCCAGGTAGCGGGAGAGATACGCAGTATTTT. Residues: CASSFPGSGRDTQYF. Variable domain in full (rest from reference TRBV11-2 and TRBJ2-3): EAGVAQSPRYKIIEKRQSVAFWCNPISGHATLYWYQQILGQGPKLLIQFQNNGVVDDSQLPKDRFSAERLKGVDSTLKIQPAKLEDSAVYLCASSFPGSGRDTQYFGPGTRLTVL.

This chain joins TRBV28 and TRBJ1-3; TRBD1 is a possible D gene (5 bases). Germline-derived CDR1 and CDR2 are MDHEN and SYDVKM. V lost 5 bases to trimming and J lost 3 bases, with 14 bases between them. This CDR3 has 15 amino acids. Here the CDR3 DNA reads TGTGCCAGCAGTCCCCCGGGGGTGGGTGGAAACACCATATATTTT. Residues: CASSPPGVGGNTIYF.

The chain is built from TRBV27 and TRBJ1-2, with 8 bases aligning to TRBD1. Germline assignment: CDR1 MNHEY and CDR2 SMNVEV (reference sequence). J lost 8 bases, V lost 10 bases, and 12 bases had no gene match. This CDR3 has 13 residues. This CDR3 reads CATRTGGIRGYTF. The CDR3 coding sequence is TGTGCCACCCGAACAGGGGGTATAAGGGGCTACACCTTC.

The chain uses TRBV20-1 and TRBJ2-5; weak D call: TRBD2 (5 bases). Germline assignment: CDR1 DFQATT and CDR2 SNEGSKA (reference sequence). The CDR3 runs to 15 residues. Trimming stripped 1 base from V and 8 bases from J, with 20 bases between. CDR3 bases: TGCAGTGCTAGAGGGGAAGGGCCCGAGGGAAACACCCAGTACTTC. Encoded protein: CSARGEGPEGNTQYF.

In DNA form, the CDR3 reads TGTGCCACCAGATCGACCGGGACAGGGGGCTTTCAGTACTTC. Translated: CATRSTGTGGFQYF. This chain links TRBV15 with TRBJ2-4, with TRBD1 matching over 12 bases. CDR3 length: 14 residues. V trimming: 6 bases; J trimming: 11 bases; junction bases outside the gene matches: 8. Germline lookup yields CDR1 LNHNV and CDR2 YYDKDF (reference sequence).

As regards this clonotype: A read error may produce the germline difference seen at one junction end. V and J are TRBV7-2 and TRBJ2-3; D might be TRBD1 or TRBD2, each matching 6 bases. The CDR3 covers 14 residues. Germline assignment: CDR1 SGHTA and CDR2 FQGNSA. The CDR3 region is CASSQIGGGDTQYF. The CDR3 DNA reads TGCGCCAGCAGCCAAATAGGAGGGGGAGATACGCAGTATTTT.

This rearrangement joins TRBV7-9 to TRBJ2-7, with TRBD1 as a possible D gene (6 bases). V gave up 0 bases and J gave up 3 bases, with 9 bases separating them. This CDR3 is 14 amino acids long. Germline V gene data show CDR1 as SEHNR and CDR2 as FQNEAQ (reference sequence). The CDR3 sequence: CASSLAGQNYEQYF. In nucleotides, the CDR3 is TGTGCCAGCAGCTTAGCCGGACAGAACTACGAGCAGTACTTC.

The chain combines TRBV15 with TRBJ2-7, with D hard to call. The CDR3 covers 12 residues. CDR1 LNHNV and CDR2 YYDKDF come from the germline V gene (reference sequence). The V end was cut by 8 bases, the J end by 4 bases, with 12 bases between. CDR3 in DNA: TGTGCCACCCCGTTAGGAAGATACGAGCAGTACTTC. This codes for CATPLGRYEQYF.

The rearrangement links TRBV7-2 to TRBJ1-2, with 8 bases fitting TRBD1. J was trimmed by 8 bases and V by 5 bases; bases with no gene match: 10. The CDR3 totals 14 residues. CDR1 and CDR2 from the germline V gene are SGHTA and FQGNSA. As DNA, the CDR3 is TGTGCCAGCAGCCCAGCCAGGGGGCGCAAGGGCTACACCTTC. Amino acids: CASSPARGRKGYTF.

This clonotype was observed a single time. The chain joins TRBV7-2 to TRBJ2-5; TRBD2 agrees at 10 bases. The length of the CDR3 is 14 residues. In germline, CDR1 is SGHTA, CDR2 FQGNSA. Trimming cost V 2 bases and J 4 bases; bases outside gene matches: 1. The CDR3 sequence: CASSLRTSGETQYF. In DNA, the CDR3 is TGTGCCAGCAGCTTACGGACTAGCGGAGAGACCCAGTACTTC.

CDR3 bases: TGCAGTGCGGCAGCAAGACTAGCGGGACTAGAGACCCAGTACTTC. It yields the protein CSAAARLAGLETQYF. The chain carries TRBV20-1 and TRBJ2-5; 11 bases fit TRBD2. V trimming: 6 bases; J trimming: 4 bases; junction bases outside the gene matches: 10. The CDR3 is 15 residues long. Germline CDR1 is DFQATT and CDR2 is SNEGSKA (reference sequence).

The chain carries TRBV20-1 and TRBJ2-2; TRBD1 agrees at 7 bases. The CDR3 is 14 amino acids. Trimming at V came to 8 bases and at J to 5 bases, leaving 11 bases not matched to a gene. Germline-derived CDR1 and CDR2 are DFQATT and SNEGSKA (reference sequence). CDR3 sequence (DNA): TGCAGTTGTGAGACAGGGAGATTTACCGGGGAGCTGTTTTTT. Its translation is CSCETGRFTGELFF.

The chain couples TRBV20-1 to TRBJ1-1; D gene unclear. CDR3 length: 14 residues. Germline values: CDR1 DFQATT, CDR2 SNEGSKA (reference sequence). Trimming took 2 bases from V and 2 from J, leaving 12 bases between them. The chain's CDR3 is CSARLASLNTEAFF. CDR3 sequence (DNA): TGCAGTGCTAGACTTGCCAGCCTAAACACTGAAGCTTTCTTT.

The chain links TRBV29-1 to TRBJ2-3, with D possibly matching TRBD2 (6 bases). The V end was cut by 0 bases, the J end by 2 bases, with 12 bases between. Germline V gene sequence: CDR1 SQVTM, CDR2 ANQGSEA. The CDR3 is 15 amino acids. In nucleotides, the CDR3 is TGCAGCGTTGAAGATCTGGCGGGGCACACAGATACGCAGTATTTT. It is translated as CSVEDLAGHTDTQYF.

This chain links TRBV21-1 with TRBJ1-6; the table's D call TRBD1 went unverified against the DNA. TRBV21-1 is given as a pseudogene. The CDR3 length is 19 residues. The CDR3 DNA follows: TGTGCCAGCAGCAATTGGTCCGTGCCTTCCAGTGTCCCTACTTCACCCCTCCACTTT. Translation gives CASSNWSVPSSVPTSPLHF.